The 10 T cell receptor beta chains below come from one sample, sequenced in a study of tumor-infiltrating lymphocytes in oesophageal squamous cell carcinoma. TCRdb fed the PCR reads into MiXCR, producing one record per CDR3 protein. The sample holds more than 10,000 distinct CDR3 sequences, approximately 50% seen once. Sequencing input: esophageal tumor tissue. The receptors originated from a male donor with esophageal squamous cell carcinoma.

This clonotype appeared a single time. The genes are TRBV7-6 and TRBJ2-3; D uncertain. The V end lost 4 bases, the J end lost 1 base, and 12 bases lay between the germline ends. The V gene's germline CDR1 is SGHVS and CDR2 FNYEAQ. The CDR3 is made up of 15 amino acids. CDR3 residues: CASSSGDFRTDTQYF. The CDR3 region has the DNA TGTGCCAGCAGCTCAGGCGACTTTCGCACAGATACGCAGTATTTT.

This clonotype was seen many times. This chain links TRBV6-1 with TRBJ2-3; D is unclear. V shed 0 bases and J shed 2 bases, with 0 bases lying between them. The germline gives CDR1 MNHNS, CDR2 SASEGT. This CDR3 spans 12 amino acids. The CDR3 region is CASSEATDTQYF. The CDR3 nucleotides read TGTGCCAGCAGTGAAGCCACAGATACGCAGTATTTT.

This clonotype has only one observation. The chain links TRBV12-3 or TRBV12-4 to TRBJ2-5; D is unclear. Near its end, the DNA agrees better with TRBJ2-7, so the J call may be wrong. The CDR3 is 14 amino acids. CDR3 nucleotide sequence: TGTGCCAGCAGTTTAGGGGTTCTTAGCTACGAGCAGTACTTC. Encoded protein: CASSLGVLSYEQYF.

This rearrangement joins TRBV27 to TRBJ2-1; TRBD2 matches 7 bases. Germline V gives CDR1 MNHEY, CDR2 SMNVEV (reference sequence). The CDR3 runs 16 residues. The junction had 5 bases not matched to a gene; V was cut back by 3 bases and J by 0 bases. CDR3 region: CASSLYAGDSYNEQFF. The CDR3 DNA sequence: TGTGCCAGCAGTTTGTACGCGGGAGACTCCTACAATGAGCAGTTCTTC.

Only a few counts were recorded for this clonotype. The J gene is TRBJ2-3, the V gene TRBV7-6, with D uncertain. This CDR3 is 14 amino acids long. Germline V lookup: CDR1 SGHVS, CDR2 FNYEAQ. V was pared by 1 base and J by 0 bases, with 5 bases between. CDR3 region: CASSLVPSTDTQYF. CDR3 sequence (DNA): TGTGCCAGCAGCTTAGTCCCGAGCACAGATACGCAGTATTTT.

This clonotype has more than one count but fewer than ten. The rearrangement joins TRBV7-3 to TRBJ2-1, with a weak D call TRBD2 (5 bases). The CDR3 spans 14 residues. Trimming shortened V by 2 bases and J by 3 bases, and 8 bases separated the two germline ends. Germline CDR1 SGHTA, CDR2 FQGTGA. The CDR3, as DNA: TGTGCCAGCAGCTTAGAGGGAGACTACAATGAGCAGTTCTTC. The encoded protein is CASSLEGDYNEQFF.

The chain links TRBV11-2 to TRBJ2-1; tentative D call: TRBD1 (5 bases). The V and J ends lost 6 bases and 8 bases respectively, with 11 bases between them. The CDR3 sequence is 12 residues long. CDR1 SGHAT and CDR2 FQNNGV come from the germline V gene. CDR3 DNA: TGTGCCAGCAGGCGCCTAGGGGATGAGCAGTTCTTC. This sequence encodes CASRRLGDEQFF.

This clonotype was found once. The V and J genes are TRBV7-3 and TRBJ2-3, with a possible D match to TRBD2 (5 bases). This CDR3 comprises 15 residues. Germline CDR1 reads SGHTA; CDR2 reads FQGTGA. Trimming shortened V by 5 bases and J by 2 bases, and 14 bases separated the two germline ends. The CDR3 loop reads CASSPGAALTDTQYF. As DNA, the CDR3 is TGTGCCAGCAGCCCTGGAGCGGCCCTCACAGATACGCAGTATTTT.

This rearrangement joins TRBV7-9 to TRBJ1-2, with D perhaps TRBD1 (5 bases). The CDR3 covers 13 residues. V dropped 5 bases and J dropped 8 bases, with 15 bases sitting between them. From germline, CDR1 is SEHNR and CDR2 FQNEAQ (reference sequence). This chain's CDR3 is CASSLGLQSGYTF. In DNA form, the CDR3 reads TGTGCCAGCAGCCTGGGACTGCAGTCGGGCTACACCTTC.

In this sample, this clonotype turned up a few times. The V call is TRBV7-3, the J call TRBJ2-1; 9 bases match TRBD1. V was clipped by 1 base and J by 4 bases; unmatched bases: 5. Germline V lookup: CDR1 SGHTA, CDR2 FQGTGA. This CDR3 has 16 amino acids. The CDR3 nucleotides are TGTGCCAGCAGCTTAATAGGTGGACAGGGGTACAATGAGCAGTTCTTC. It translates to CASSLIGGQGYNEQFF.